The source of this T cell receptor beta chain is a study of T cell changes during pregnancy in multiple sclerosis. The table came from immunoSEQ multiplex PCR; TCRdb's copy has only in-frame clones and leaves some out. The sample carries about 120,000 clones, more than 85% recorded once. This clone came up a few times. CDR1 and CDR2 (germline): SGHKS, YYEKEE (reference sequence). The CDR3 runs to 16 residues. V dropped 0 bases and J dropped 2 bases, with 9 bases sitting between them. The receptor comes from a female donor with multiple sclerosis, enrolled in a pregnancy study. The chain joins TRBV5-5 to TRBJ2-6; D gene uncertain. The specimen was peripheral blood, collected in the third trimester of pregnancy. The CDR3 protein is CASSLVVRTGANVLTF. Written as DNA, the CDR3 is TGTGCCAGCAGCTTGGTTGTCAGGACTGGGGCCAACGTCCTGACTTTC.